Each of the 30 T cell receptor beta chains below was sequenced from the same sample in a study of CD8 T cells in ankylosing spondylitis. TCRdb fed the 5' RACE reads into MiXCR, producing one record per CDR3 protein. The table records about 400,000 distinct CDR3 sequences, more than 20% of them present only once. These receptors are not linked to any known antigen. Points from the study as a whole: Characteristic of ankylosing spondylitis blood, it appeared, was a TCR beta motif comprising eight highly homologous variants.

The sequencing input was blood, either unsorted or a sorted T cell fraction (not recorded which). The receptors stem from a male donor with ankylosing spondylitis.

The V and J genes are TRBV3-1 and TRBJ1-1; 7 positions agree with TRBD1. The germline V gene has CDR1 LGHDT and CDR2 YNNKEL (reference sequence). The CDR3 has 16 residues. Germline trimming cut 1 base from V and 2 bases from J; bases unmatched to any gene: 7. CDR3 sequence reads: CASSQVIGTANTEAFF. CDR3 in DNA: TGTGCCAGCAGCCAAGTAATCGGGACAGCCAACACTGAAGCTTTCTTT. Variable domain in full (rest from reference TRBV3-1 and TRBJ1-1): DTAVSQTPKYLVTQMGNDKSIKCEQNLGHDTMYWYKQDSKKFLKIMFSYNNKELIINETVPNRFSPKSPDKAHLNLHINSLELGDSAVYFCASSQVIGTANTEAFFGQGTRLTVV.

This clonotype has a handful of counts. The V gene is TRBV18, the J gene TRBJ2-5; D gene unclear. The germline CDR1 and CDR2 sequences are KGHSH and LQKENI. This CDR3 spans 15 amino acids. V was cut by 3 bases and J by 2 bases, with 13 bases left in between. The chain's CDR3 is CASSPRRSRQETQYF. CDR3 bases: TGTGCCAGCTCACCCCGGCGGAGCAGACAAGAGACCCAGTACTTC.

The J gene is TRBJ2-1, the V gene TRBV3-1; D tentatively fits TRBD1 or TRBD2 (5 bases each). The CDR3 spans 17 residues. Deletions cut 3 bases from V and 0 bases from J, with 15 bases between. The germline V gene has CDR1 LGHDT and CDR2 YNNKEL (reference sequence). CDR3 residues: CASSHRTGTSSYNEQFF. The DNA for the CDR3 is TGTGCCAGCAGCCACCGAACGGGGACCTCCTCCTACAATGAGCAGTTCTTC.

The table lists this clonotype with a few counts. The genes are TRBV5-1 and TRBJ2-3; D not resolved. CDR3 size: 15 residues. CDR1 SGHRS and CDR2 YFSETQ come from the germline V gene. V was cut by 5 bases and J by 0 bases, with 13 bases left in between. The CDR3 loop is CASRLNPGSTDTQYF. The DNA for the CDR3 is TGCGCCAGCAGACTGAACCCAGGCAGCACAGATACGCAGTATTTT.

The chain links TRBV14 to TRBJ1-1, with D possibly TRBD1 on 5 matching bases. Germline V CDR1 and CDR2: SGHDN, FVKESK. Trimming pared 6 bases from V and 8 bases from J, leaving 16 bases between. The CDR3 has 13 amino acids. CDR3 protein: CASSQSKGVEAFF. The CDR3 DNA reads as TGTGCCAGCAGTCAATCGAAAGGGGTCGAAGCTTTCTTT.

V usage is TRBV5-5 and J usage is TRBJ2-1, with D maybe TRBD1 (5 bases). CDR3 length: 15 residues. V shed 4 bases and J shed 8 bases, with 19 bases lying between them. Per germline, CDR1 SGHKS and CDR2 YYEKEE (reference sequence). The CDR3 nucleotides read TGTGCCAGCAGCCCCGAAAGGACAAAGACGTATGAGCAGTTCTTC. It encodes CASSPERTKTYEQFF.

V gene TRBV7-9 combines with J gene TRBJ2-1; 7 bases line up with TRBD2. Germline values: CDR1 SEHNR, CDR2 FQNEAQ (reference sequence). The CDR3 is made up of 17 amino acids. After removal of 5 bases from V and 8 bases from J, the junction contained 18 bases not matched to a gene. The CDR3: CASSPRGAGVVFDEQFF. CDR3 nucleotide sequence: TGTGCCAGCAGCCCCCGAGGCGCGGGAGTTGTGTTCGATGAGCAGTTCTTC.

This sequence joins TRBV29-1 and TRBJ1-1; D remains unclear. The CDR3 spans 13 residues. V lost 6 bases and J lost 1, with 12 bases in between. The germline gives CDR1 SQVTM, CDR2 ANQGSEA. This chain's CDR3 is CSVRAFGNTEAFF. The DNA for the CDR3 is TGCAGCGTGCGGGCGTTCGGGAACACTGAAGCTTTCTTT.

This clonotype was seen only a few times. The chain joins TRBV20-1 to TRBJ2-7; possibly TRBD1 for D (6 bases). Germline V gene sequence: CDR1 DFQATT, CDR2 SNEGSKA (reference sequence). The ends were cut back, 6 bases at V and 4 bases at J, with 16 bases in the middle. This CDR3 has 13 residues. For the CDR3, the DNA is TGCAGTGCAACCGGGACATCCGAATACGAGCAGTACTTC. Translating gives CSATGTSEYEQYF.

This clonotype was detected a few times. V usage is TRBV11-2 and J usage is TRBJ2-1; 14 bases line up with TRBD2. The CDR3 length is 20 residues. The trim removed 4 bases at V and 8 bases at J, leaving 19 bases unmatched. Germline-derived CDR1 and CDR2 are SGHAT and FQNNGV. CDR3 sequence: CASSYSGTSGSPLRRDEQFF. The CDR3, as DNA: TGTGCCAGCAGCTATTCCGGGACTAGCGGGAGTCCCCTTCGGAGGGATGAGCAGTTCTTC. Variable domain in full (rest from reference TRBV11-2 and TRBJ2-1): EAGVAQSPRYKIIEKRQSVAFWCNPISGHATLYWYQQILGQGPKLLIQFQNNGVVDDSQLPKDRFSAERLKGVDSTLKIQPAKLEDSAVYLCASSYSGTSGSPLRRDEQFFGPGTRLTVL.

The chain is built from TRBV12-3 or TRBV12-4 and TRBJ2-4; 7 nucleotides match TRBD2. This CDR3 region has 17 residues. J gave up 0 bases and V 6 bases, and 11 bases lay outside the gene matches. The CDR3 reads CASSMDLGGLAKNIQYF. The CDR3 region has the DNA TGTGCCAGCAGCATGGATTTGGGGGGGTTAGCCAAAAACATTCAGTACTTC.

The rearrangement uses TRBV6-2 or TRBV6-3 and TRBJ2-4; TRBD2 might be the D (5 bases). CDR3 length: 13 residues. Trimming took off 3 bases at V and 10 bases at J, with 13 bases between the two ends. Germline V gives CDR1 MNHEY, CDR2 SVGEGT. The CDR3 loop reads CASSYARTVIQYF. The CDR3 DNA reads TGTGCCAGCAGTTATGCCCGGACTGTTATTCAGTACTTC.

J is TRBJ1-2 and V is TRBV7-2, with 10 bases aligning to TRBD1. The V gene's germline CDR1 is SGHTA and CDR2 FQGNSA. There are 14 residues in the CDR3. J was trimmed by 5 bases and V by 3 bases; bases with no gene match: 3. CDR3 nucleotides: TGTGCCAGCAGCTTGCCGGGACAGGGGTATGGCTACACCTTC. This codes for CASSLPGQGYGYTF.

The chain links TRBV20-1 to TRBJ2-5, with 9 bases aligning to TRBD2. V shed 3 bases, J shed 4 bases, and the junction held 3 bases outside the gene matches. Germline loops: CDR1 DFQATT, CDR2 SNEGSKA (reference sequence). CDR3 length: 13 amino acids. CDR3 amino acids: CSASPTSGETQYF. In DNA, the CDR3 is TGCAGTGCTAGCCCGACTAGCGGAGAGACCCAGTACTTC.

The chain is built from TRBV12-3 or TRBV12-4 and TRBJ1-5; no clear D gene. Trimming pared 2 bases from V and 0 bases from J, leaving 14 bases between. This CDR3 is 17 amino acids long. This chain's CDR3 is CASSLRTSAYSNQPQHF. In DNA form, the CDR3 reads TGTGCCAGCAGTTTAAGAACAAGTGCCTATAGCAATCAGCCCCAGCATTTT.

This clonotype turned up a few times. The V gene is TRBV9, the J gene TRBJ2-7; D tentatively reads TRBD1 or TRBD2 (5 bases each). Trimming stripped 3 bases from V and 5 bases from J, with 18 bases between. The germline CDR1 and CDR2 sequences are SGDLS and YYNGEE. The CDR3 is 15 amino acids. The CDR3 region is CASSAGEGNFDEQYF. The CDR3, as DNA: TGTGCCAGCAGCGCCGGAGAGGGGAACTTCGACGAGCAGTACTTC.

This clonotype was recorded a few times. The J gene is TRBJ2-6, the V gene TRBV6-5; D perhaps matches TRBD1 (6 bases). V was pared by 0 bases and J by 0 bases, with 9 bases between. Germline V CDR1 and CDR2: MNHEY, SVGAGI. This CDR3 contains 17 residues. The CDR3 loop reads CASSYSRGNSGANVLTF. CDR3 bases: TGTGCCAGCAGTTACTCTAGGGGGAACTCTGGGGCCAACGTCCTGACTTTC.

This clonotype was counted ten times or more. The V call is TRBV12-3 or TRBV12-4, the J call TRBJ2-2; a possible D gene is TRBD1 (6 bases). CDR3 length equals 15 residues. The V end lost 2 bases, the J end lost 4 bases, and 11 bases lay between the germline ends. The CDR3: CASSLSTGFTGELFF. Written as DNA, the CDR3 is TGTGCCAGCAGTTTATCAACAGGGTTCACCGGGGAGCTGTTTTTT.

This clonotype was detected a few times. The V gene is TRBV5-1, the J gene TRBJ2-3, with 7 bases lining up with TRBD2. From germline, CDR1 is SGHRS and CDR2 YFSETQ. The CDR3 covers 14 residues. The ends lost 7 bases at V and 2 bases at J; junction bases unmatched: 7. Written as DNA, the CDR3 is TGCGCCAGCGGAAAGAGCGGGGCCACAGATACGCAGTATTTT. Translated, it gives CASGKSGATDTQYF.

V gene TRBV20-1 combines with J gene TRBJ2-5; D is possibly TRBD1 (6 bases). The ends were cut back, 5 bases at V and 2 bases at J, with 9 bases in the middle. The germline CDR1 and CDR2 sequences are DFQATT and SNEGSKA (reference sequence). The CDR3 has 12 amino acids. CDR3: CSAHRVQETQYF. The CDR3 DNA reads as TGCAGTGCTCACAGGGTACAAGAGACCCAGTACTTC.

In DNA, the CDR3 is TGCGCCAGCAGAGAAGGACAGGGGCAAGAGACCCAGTACTTC. Protein product: CASREGQGQETQYF. The chain joins TRBV5-1 to TRBJ2-5; TRBD1 matches at 9 bases. With 5 bases clipped from V and 2 bases from J, the junction kept 4 bases outside the gene matches. CDR3 size: 14 residues. CDR1 is SGHRS, CDR2 YFSETQ, per germline.

This clonotype was counted only a few times. CDR3 protein: CATARTSAADTQYF. The CDR3 nucleotides read TGTGCCACCGCCCGGACAAGTGCAGCAGATACGCAGTATTTT. This chain connects TRBV24-1 to TRBJ2-3, with D possibly matching TRBD1 (5 bases). Germline V CDR1 and CDR2: KGHDR, SFDVKD. The V end was cut by 9 bases, the J end by 4 bases, with 16 bases between. The CDR3 sequence is 14 residues long.

This clonotype was recorded at least ten times. The gene calls are TRBV5-1 and TRBJ2-1, with 7 bases matching TRBD2. V trimming: 7 bases; J trimming: 6 bases; junction bases outside the gene matches: 4. The CDR3 has 12 amino acids. Germline V gene sequence: CDR1 SGHRS, CDR2 YFSETQ. CDR3 amino acids: CASHREVNEQFF. The CDR3 coding sequence is TGCGCCAGCCATCGGGAGGTCAATGAGCAGTTCTTC.

The J gene is TRBJ2-7, the V gene TRBV5-1, with D possibly being TRBD1 (6 bases). The CDR3 totals 15 residues. V was cut by 0 bases and J by 1 base, with 11 bases left in between. Germline loops: CDR1 SGHRS, CDR2 YFSETQ. This chain's CDR3 is CASSLAGDLSYEQYF. The CDR3 nucleotides are TGCGCCAGCAGCTTGGCAGGGGACCTTTCCTACGAGCAGTACTTC.

The chain has TRBV13 and TRBJ2-1, with D unclear. The germline gives CDR1 PRHDT, CDR2 FYEKMQ (reference sequence). The CDR3 loop spans 15 amino acids. V was pared by 5 bases and J by 4 bases, with 15 bases between. CDR3 nucleotide sequence: TGTGCCAGCAGCCTAAACGTGAGGCAATACAATGAGCAGTTCTTC. It is translated as CASSLNVRQYNEQFF.

This clonotype has just a few counts. This chain links TRBV7-9 with TRBJ1-5, with 8 nucleotides matching TRBD1. This CDR3 has 15 residues. CDR1 SEHNR and CDR2 FQNEAQ come from the germline V gene (reference sequence). With 4 bases clipped from V and 5 bases from J, the junction kept 7 bases outside the gene matches. The CDR3 region has the DNA TGTGCCAGCAGCTCGCGGGACAGGTATGATCAGCCCCAGCATTTT. The encoded protein is CASSSRDRYDQPQHF.

The chain links TRBV27 to TRBJ2-7; 8 nucleotides align to TRBD2. V was pared by 4 bases and J by 4 bases, with 12 bases of the junction left unmatched. The CDR3 has 16 residues. Germline CDR1 and CDR2: MNHEY and SMNVEV (reference sequence). The CDR3 region has the DNA TGTGCCAGCAGTTCCCATGCTAGCGGGCGGCAATACGAGCAGTACTTC. This translates into CASSSHASGRQYEQYF.

The sample holds many counts of this clonotype. This sequence joins TRBV5-1 and TRBJ2-1; the match to TRBD2 covers 9 bases. Germline lookup yields CDR1 SGHRS and CDR2 YFSETQ. The CDR3 has 14 residues. Trimming removed 8 bases from V and 0 bases from J; junction bases left unmatched: 3. CDR3 residues: CASKTSGSYNEQFF. CDR3 sequence (DNA): TGCGCCAGTAAGACTAGCGGCTCCTACAATGAGCAGTTCTTC.

The gene calls are TRBV20-1 and TRBJ2-7, with D perhaps TRBD1 (8 bases). The V end lost 6 bases, the J end lost 4 bases, and 16 bases lay between the germline ends. CDR1 DFQATT and CDR2 SNEGSKA come from the germline V gene (reference sequence). This CDR3 spans 13 amino acids. The CDR3 sequence is CSANTGGGYEQYF. The DNA of the CDR3 is TGCAGTGCCAACACAGGGGGGGGATACGAGCAGTACTTC.

The V gene is TRBV10-3, the J gene TRBJ2-7; 10 bases map to TRBD1. This CDR3 region has 14 residues. V shed 6 bases and J 2 bases; nucleotides not matched to a gene: 4. CDR1 and CDR2 (germline): ENHRY, SYGVKD. The DNA of the CDR3 is TGTGCCATCAGCACCGGGACAGGGGCCTACGAGCAGTACTTC. As protein: CAISTGTGAYEQYF.